This T cell receptor (beta chain) was identified during a study of identical twins (dated by TCRdb to 2016 to 2017). Notes on the research overall: To test whether fetal clonotypes persist, this study deep-sequenced TCR alpha and beta repertoires from monozygotic twins, from unrelated adults of various ages, and from cord blood. To rule out contamination, replicate twin experiments were performed at different times with different library preparation protocols.

Compared with germline, V lacks 6 bases and J lacks 0 bases; bases without a gene match: 9. Sequences DFQATT (CDR1) and SNEGSKA (CDR2) are obtained from the germline V gene (reference sequence). The CDR3 contains 15 residues, cysteine and phenylalanine counted. This entry keeps only the CDR3 DNA: 45 bases, framed from base 1. Broader findings and caveats from the paper: In beta out-of-frame sequences, excess twin sharing was weaker, because having fewer shared sequences lowered the signal-to-noise ratio. Abundant cord blood beta clonotypes had fewer insertions, young adult naive repertoires showed a similar but weaker trend, and memory repertoires showed no such trend. Invariant T cells such as MAIT and iNKT could partly confound zero-insertion analyses, although diverse VJ usage argued against such confounding for most clonotypes. Conclusions relied on cross-sectional statistical analysis, since the same donors could not be followed over many years. Out-of-frame TCR alpha sequences shared between twins showed an excess of low generation-probability sequences compared with coincidental sharing between unrelated individuals. Recombination models systematically underestimated out-of-frame TCR alpha sharing in monozygotic twins but agreed with sharing between unrelated individuals.

Comments on this clonotype: Its recognized antigen is unknown. Base-call qualities are not available, and no considerably larger clone is one nucleotide away.

Receptor libraries were prepared by 5' RACE. For sequencing, an Illumina HiSeq 2000 was employed. Template switching added a universal primer binding site, and the final cDNA carried a unique molecular identifier that allowed TCR cDNA molecules to be counted accurately. Specific primers in the conserved constant-segment region were used to synthesize first-strand cDNA for the TCR alpha and beta chains. To control for contamination, each cDNA library was double barcoded with a SMART-Mk sample barcode plus Illumina barcodes. Two successive PCR steps introduced TruSeq adapter sequences along with Illumina sample barcodes. Sequencing of the TCR alpha and beta cDNA libraries was done on the Illumina HiSeq platform using custom primers. Per the original workflow: Unique molecular identifiers were extracted from raw reads with MiGEC, and CDR3 positions were determined with MiXCR. Recombination models were inferred per individual with the repgenHMM and IGoR tools using an EM algorithm. Shared clonotypes were analyzed with the tcR package in R, and sharing was normalized by the product of cloneset sizes. To study raw recombination without the effects of thymic and clonal selection, out-of-frame nonproductive sequences were analyzed. In-frame beta chains were kept once TCRdb had trimmed the public reads at Q25 with fastp and called clones with MiXCR. Identical CDR3 protein sequences are pooled into one entry, listed with their most common genes and DNA. The V and J calls follow TCRdb's processing rather than the paper's. Recorded for this sample are 1.5 million to 2 million distinct CDR3 sequences; more than 30% of them occurred a single time. The top ten clonotypes cover around 0.25% of the sample.

All donors were healthy Caucasians. Recombination linked TRBV20-1 to TRBJ2-3, with 7 junctional bases fitting TRBD1. The source material was cord blood. The receptor's source is a newborn girl in good health. The CDR3 region has the sequence CSAQDRTASTDTQYF. The DNA is as follows: TGCAGTGCCCAGGACAGGACAGCTAGCACAGATACGCAGTATTTT.